Presented here are 5 T cell receptor beta chains from one specimen sequenced in a study of CD8+ T cells in alopecia areata. Following RNA extraction, reverse transcription yielded cDNA that acted as the sequencing template. Produced via immunoSEQ multiplex PCR; TCRdb's table is partial and in-frame only. The sample lists around 100,000 clones, none appearing once, the ten largest making up about 18%. The sample comprised lesional skin. The receptor set was obtained from a C3H/HeJ mouse with alopecia areata. As its MHC haplotype, the strain has H2-k.

Regarding this clone: The protein in this entry is translated from the DNA; at residue 13 it differs from the protein listed in TCRdb. The germline and genes are mouse ones. The read terminates 3 residues before the CDR3 end, so the remaining end is supplied by the germline J gene. This chain links TRBV13-1 with TRBJ1-6, with TRBD1 matching over 11 bases. TRBJ1-6 is noted as an ORF with a role that remains uncertain. The CDR3 runs to 16 residues. Losses at the gene ends were 1 base for V and 6 bases for J; bases not matched to a gene: 3. CDR1 and CDR2 from the germline V gene are NSHNY and SYGAGN. CDR3 amino acids: CASSDLDRGPNSPLYF. CDR3 DNA (partial): TGTGCCAGCAGTGATTTGGACAGGGGGCCTAATTCGCCC.

This clone was seen at least ten times. At residue 12, TCRdb's protein disagrees with the DNA translation; the protein shown here derives from the DNA. Germline and genes: mouse. Read sequence stops 3 residues before the CDR3 end, and the germline J gene provides the missing end. The chain carries TRBV13-3 and TRBJ1-3; 9 bases align to TRBD1. The CDR3 covers 15 residues. Germline V gene data show CDR1 as NNHDY and CDR2 as SYVADS. Trimming cost V 5 bases and J 4 bases; bases outside gene matches: 7. The part of the CDR3 DNA that was read is TGTGCCAGCAGCGTACAGGGGGCGCTAGGAAATACG. It translates to CASSVQGALGNT. The entire CDR3 reads CASSVQGALGNTLYF.

This clone was counted at least ten times. All gene names here are mouse names. The CDR3 extends 4 residues past the end of the read, so its final part is completed from the germline J gene. This same CDR3 is encoded by further DNA sequences in the sample. This chain joins TRBV1 and TRBJ2-3, with TRBD2 identical over 7 bases. With V trimmed by 1 base and J by 0 bases, 7 bases remained unmatched. This CDR3 region has 17 residues. The V gene's germline CDR1 is NSQYPW and CDR2 LRSPGD (reference sequence). The DNA read from the CDR3 is TGCACCTGCAGTGCAGCGGCTGGGGGACCTAGTGCAGAA. Its translation is CTCSAAAGGPSAE. The entire CDR3 is CTCSAAAGGPSAETLYF.

This clone was seen a few times. Gene and germline names: mouse. Read coverage stops 4 residues before the CDR3 terminus; the germline J gene supplies the remainder. V and J are TRBV13-3 and TRBJ1-2; D possibly corresponds to TRBD1 (6 bases). The CDR3 extends over 14 amino acids. Germline lookup yields CDR1 NNHDY and CDR2 SYVADS. V gave up 2 bases and J gave up 0 bases, with 8 bases separating them. CDR3 DNA (partial): TGTGCCAGCAGTGAACAGGGTGCAAACTCC. Amino acid sequence: CASSEQGANS. The CDR3 as a whole reads CASSEQGANSDYTF.

As to this clone: Mouse gene names apply. The read ends 4 residues shy of where the CDR3 ends; the end is completed using the germline J gene. The chain links TRBV19 to TRBJ2-5, with a possible D match to TRBD1 (5 bases). The CDR3 spans 13 residues. CDR1 and CDR2 from the germline V gene are FNHDT and SITEND (reference sequence). V shed 3 bases and J shed 3 bases, with 8 bases lying between them. CDR3 DNA, as far as it was read: TGTGCCAGCAGTACAGGGATTCAAGAC. Amino acids: CASSTGIQD. The whole CDR3 reads CASSTGIQDTQYF.